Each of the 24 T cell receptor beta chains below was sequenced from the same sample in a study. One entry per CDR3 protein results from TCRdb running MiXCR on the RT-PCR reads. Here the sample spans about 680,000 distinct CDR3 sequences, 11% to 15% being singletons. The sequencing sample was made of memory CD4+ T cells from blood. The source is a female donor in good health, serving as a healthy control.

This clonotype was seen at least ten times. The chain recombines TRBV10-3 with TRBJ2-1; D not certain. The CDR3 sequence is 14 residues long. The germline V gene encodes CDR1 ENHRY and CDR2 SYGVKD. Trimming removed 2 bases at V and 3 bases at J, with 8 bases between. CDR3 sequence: CAISEQPYYNEQFF. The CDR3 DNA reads TGTGCCATCAGTGAGCAGCCATACTACAATGAGCAGTTCTTC.

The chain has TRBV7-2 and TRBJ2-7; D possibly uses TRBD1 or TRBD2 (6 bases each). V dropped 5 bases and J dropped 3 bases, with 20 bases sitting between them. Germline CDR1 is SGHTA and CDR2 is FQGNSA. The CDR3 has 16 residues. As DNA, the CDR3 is TGTGCCAGCAGCCCACCGAATGCGGGACACGGCTACGAGCAGTACTTC. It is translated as CASSPPNAGHGYEQYF.

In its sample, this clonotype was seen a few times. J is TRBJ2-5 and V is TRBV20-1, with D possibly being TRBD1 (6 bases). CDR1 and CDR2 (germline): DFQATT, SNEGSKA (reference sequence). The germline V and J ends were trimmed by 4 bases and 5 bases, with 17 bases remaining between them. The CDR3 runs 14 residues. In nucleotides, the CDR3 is TGCAGTGCTATAGATTCACAGGGTAGGGAGACCCAGTACTTC. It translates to CSAIDSQGRETQYF.

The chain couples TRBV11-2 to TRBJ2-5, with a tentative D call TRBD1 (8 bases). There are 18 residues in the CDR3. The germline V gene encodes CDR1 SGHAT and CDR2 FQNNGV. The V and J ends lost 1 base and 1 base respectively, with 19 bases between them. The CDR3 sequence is CASSLASTGGGTQETQYF. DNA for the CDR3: TGTGCCAGCAGCTTAGCCTCAACAGGGGGAGGGACCCAAGAGACCCAGTACTTC.

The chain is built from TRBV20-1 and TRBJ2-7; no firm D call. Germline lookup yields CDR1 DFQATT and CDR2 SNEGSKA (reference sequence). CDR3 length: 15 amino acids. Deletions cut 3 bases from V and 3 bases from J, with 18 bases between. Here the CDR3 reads CSASPTFSVGYEQYF. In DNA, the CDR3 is TGCAGTGCTAGTCCAACCTTCTCCGTGGGCTACGAGCAGTACTTC.

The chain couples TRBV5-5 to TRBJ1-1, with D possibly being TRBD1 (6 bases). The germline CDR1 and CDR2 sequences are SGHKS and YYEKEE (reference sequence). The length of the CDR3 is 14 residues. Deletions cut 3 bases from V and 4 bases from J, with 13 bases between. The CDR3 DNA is TGTGCCAGCAGCTATCCCGGGGGCGGCACTGAAGCTTTCTTT. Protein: CASSYPGGGTEAFF.

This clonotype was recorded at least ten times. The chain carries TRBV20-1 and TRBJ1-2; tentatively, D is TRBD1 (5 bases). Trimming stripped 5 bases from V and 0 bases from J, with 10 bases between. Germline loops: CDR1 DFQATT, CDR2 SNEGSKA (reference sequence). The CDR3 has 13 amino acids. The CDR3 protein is CSAPETANYGYTF. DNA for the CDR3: TGCAGTGCTCCCGAGACAGCTAACTATGGCTACACCTTC.

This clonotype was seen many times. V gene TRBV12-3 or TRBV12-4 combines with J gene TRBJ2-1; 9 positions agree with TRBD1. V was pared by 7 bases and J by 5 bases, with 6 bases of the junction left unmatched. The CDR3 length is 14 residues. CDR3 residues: CASTSGTGNNEQFF. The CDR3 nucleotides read TGTGCCAGCACCTCCGGGACAGGGAACAATGAGCAGTTCTTC.

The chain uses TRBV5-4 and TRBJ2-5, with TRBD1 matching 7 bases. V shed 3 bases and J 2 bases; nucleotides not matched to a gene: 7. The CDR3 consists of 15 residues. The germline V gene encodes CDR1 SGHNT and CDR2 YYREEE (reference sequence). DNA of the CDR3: TGTGCCAGCAGCTCCACACAGGGGTTACAAGAGACCCAGTACTTC. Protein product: CASSSTQGLQETQYF. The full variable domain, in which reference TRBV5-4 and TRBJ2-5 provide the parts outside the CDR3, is ETGVTQSPTHLIKTRGQQVTLRCSSQSGHNTVSWYQQALGQGPQFIFQYYREEENGRGNFPPRFSGLQFPNYSSELNVNALELDDSALYLCASSSTQGLQETQYFGPGTRLLVL.

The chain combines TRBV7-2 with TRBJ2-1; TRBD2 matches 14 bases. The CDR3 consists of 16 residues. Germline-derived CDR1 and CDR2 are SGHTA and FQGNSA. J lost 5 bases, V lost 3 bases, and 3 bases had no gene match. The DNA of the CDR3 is TGTGCCAGCAGCTTGTTGGGACTAGCGGGAGACAATGAGCAGTTCTTC. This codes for CASSLLGLAGDNEQFF.

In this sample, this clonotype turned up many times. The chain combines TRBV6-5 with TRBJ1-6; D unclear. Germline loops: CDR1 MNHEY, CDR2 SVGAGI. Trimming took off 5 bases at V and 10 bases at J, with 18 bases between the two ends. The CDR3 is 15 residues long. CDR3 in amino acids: CASSRRPFEGSPLHF. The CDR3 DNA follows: TGTGCCAGCAGTAGACGACCCTTCGAGGGCTCACCCCTCCACTTT.

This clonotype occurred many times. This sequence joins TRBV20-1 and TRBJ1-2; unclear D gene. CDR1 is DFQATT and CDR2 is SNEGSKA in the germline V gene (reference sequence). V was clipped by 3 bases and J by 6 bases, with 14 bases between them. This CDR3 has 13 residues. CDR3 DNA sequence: TGCAGTGCTAGTTTACCCAACAAGGATGGCTACACCTTC. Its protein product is CSASLPNKDGYTF.

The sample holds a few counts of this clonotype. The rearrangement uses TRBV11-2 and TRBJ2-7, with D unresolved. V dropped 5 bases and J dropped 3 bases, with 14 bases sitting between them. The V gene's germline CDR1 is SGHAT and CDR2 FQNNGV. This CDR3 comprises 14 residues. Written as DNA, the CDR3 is TGTGCCAGCAGCCTAGGAAATACAGTCTACGAGCAGTACTTC. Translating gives CASSLGNTVYEQYF.

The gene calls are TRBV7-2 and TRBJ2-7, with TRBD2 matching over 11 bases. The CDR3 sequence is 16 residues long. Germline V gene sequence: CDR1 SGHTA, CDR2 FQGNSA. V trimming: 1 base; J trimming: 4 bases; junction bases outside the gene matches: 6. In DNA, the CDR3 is TGTGCCAGCAGCTTAGGGGCTAGCGGGGGGTATTACGAGCAGTACTTC. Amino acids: CASSLGASGGYYEQYF.

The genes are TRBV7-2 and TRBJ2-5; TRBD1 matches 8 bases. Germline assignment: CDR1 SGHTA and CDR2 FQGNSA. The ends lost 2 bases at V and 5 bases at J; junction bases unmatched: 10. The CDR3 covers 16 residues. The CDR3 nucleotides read TGTGCCAGCAGCTTAAGGACAGGGCGGAGGGGGGAGACCCAGTACTTC. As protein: CASSLRTGRRGETQYF.

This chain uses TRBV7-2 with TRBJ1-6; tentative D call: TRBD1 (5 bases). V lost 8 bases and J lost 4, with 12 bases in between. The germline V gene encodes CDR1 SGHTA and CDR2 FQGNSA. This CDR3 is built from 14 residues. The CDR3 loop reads CASSGQPYNSPLHF. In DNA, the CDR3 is TGTGCCAGCTCGGGGCAGCCGTATAATTCACCCCTCCACTTT.

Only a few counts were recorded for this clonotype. CDR3 sequence reads: CASSRDRGTSPLFF. CDR3 DNA sequence: TGTGCCAGCAGTCGGGACAGGGGGACATCTCCGCTGTTTTTT. The rearrangement links TRBV27 to TRBJ1-4, with 11 bases aligning to TRBD1. This CDR3 contains 14 residues. V lost 5 bases to trimming and J lost 14 bases; unmatched junction nucleotides: 10. Germline V gene sequence: CDR1 MNHEY, CDR2 SMNVEV (reference sequence). Complete variable domain (other parts from reference TRBV27 and TRBJ1-4): EAQVTQNPRYLITVTGKKLTVTCSQNMNHEYMSWYRQDPGLGLRQIYYSMNVEVTDKGDVPEGYKVSRKEKRNFPLILESPSPNQTSLYFCASSRDRGTSPLFFGSGTQLSVL.

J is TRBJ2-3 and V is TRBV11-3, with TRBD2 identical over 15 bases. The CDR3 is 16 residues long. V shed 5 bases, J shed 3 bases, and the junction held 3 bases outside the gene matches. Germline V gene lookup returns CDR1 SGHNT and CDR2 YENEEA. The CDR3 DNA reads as TGTGCCAGCAGCAAGGGACTAGCGGGAGGAACAGATACGCAGTATTTT. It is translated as CASSKGLAGGTDTQYF.

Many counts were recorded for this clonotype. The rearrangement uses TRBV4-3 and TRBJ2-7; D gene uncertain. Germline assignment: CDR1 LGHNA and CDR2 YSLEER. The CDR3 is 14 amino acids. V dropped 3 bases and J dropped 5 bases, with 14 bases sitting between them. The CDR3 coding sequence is TGCGCCAGCAGCCAGCCCAATCGGCCCAACGAGCAGTACTTC. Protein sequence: CASSQPNRPNEQYF.

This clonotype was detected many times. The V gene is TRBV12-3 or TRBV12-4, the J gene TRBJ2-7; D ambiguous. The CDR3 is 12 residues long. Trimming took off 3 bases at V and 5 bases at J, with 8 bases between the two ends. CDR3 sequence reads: CASSFGVNEQYF. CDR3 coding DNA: TGTGCCAGCAGTTTTGGAGTTAACGAGCAGTACTTC.

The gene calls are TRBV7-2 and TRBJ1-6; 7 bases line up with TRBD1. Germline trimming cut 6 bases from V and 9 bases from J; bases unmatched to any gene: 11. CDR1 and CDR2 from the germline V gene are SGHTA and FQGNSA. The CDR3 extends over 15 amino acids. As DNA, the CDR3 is TGTGCCAGCAGTACCCAACAGGGGAGTAGTTCACCCCTCCACTTT. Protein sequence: CASSTQQGSSSPLHF. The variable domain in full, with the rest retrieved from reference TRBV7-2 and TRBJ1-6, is GAGVSQSPSNKVTEKGKDVELRCDPISGHTALYWYRQSLGQGLEFLIYFQGNSAPDKSGLPSDRFSAERTGGSVSTLTIQRTQQEDSAVYLCASSTQQGSSSPLHFGNGTRLTVT.

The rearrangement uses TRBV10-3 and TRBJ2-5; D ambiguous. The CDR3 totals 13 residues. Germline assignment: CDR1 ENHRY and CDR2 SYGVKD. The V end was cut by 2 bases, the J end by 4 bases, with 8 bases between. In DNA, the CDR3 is TGTGCCATCAGTGAGGGATTTGCAGAGACCCAGTACTTC. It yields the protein CAISEGFAETQYF.

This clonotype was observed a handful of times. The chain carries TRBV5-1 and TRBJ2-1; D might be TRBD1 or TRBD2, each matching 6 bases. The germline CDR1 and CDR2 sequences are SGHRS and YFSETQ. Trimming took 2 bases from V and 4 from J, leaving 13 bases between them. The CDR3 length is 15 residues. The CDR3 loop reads CASSFSQGGYNEQFF. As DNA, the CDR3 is TGCGCCAGCAGCTTTAGCCAAGGGGGGTACAATGAGCAGTTCTTC.

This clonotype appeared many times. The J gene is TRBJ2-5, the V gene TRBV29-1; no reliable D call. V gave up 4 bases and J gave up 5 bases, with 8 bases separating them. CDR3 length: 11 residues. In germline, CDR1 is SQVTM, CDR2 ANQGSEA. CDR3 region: CSVGSKETQYF. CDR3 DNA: TGCAGCGTTGGCAGTAAGGAGACCCAGTACTTC.